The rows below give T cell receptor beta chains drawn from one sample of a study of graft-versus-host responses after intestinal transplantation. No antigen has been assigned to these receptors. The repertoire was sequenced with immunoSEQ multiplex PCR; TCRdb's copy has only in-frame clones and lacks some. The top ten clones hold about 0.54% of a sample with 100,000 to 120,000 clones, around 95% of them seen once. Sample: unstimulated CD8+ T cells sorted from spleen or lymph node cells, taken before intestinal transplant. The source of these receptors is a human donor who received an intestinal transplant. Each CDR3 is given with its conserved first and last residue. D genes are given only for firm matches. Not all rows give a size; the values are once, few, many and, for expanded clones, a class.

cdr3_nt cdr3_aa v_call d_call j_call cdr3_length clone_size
TGTGCCAGCAGCTTAGGCACGGCTGAAGCTTTCTTT CASSLGTAEAFF TRBV7-9 . TRBJ1-1 12 once
TGTGCCAGCAGTGAAGCCGGACAGGTCCTCAACACTGAAGCTTTCTTT CASSEAGQVLNTEAFF TRBV2 TRBD1 TRBJ1-1 16 .
TGTGCCAGCAGCCACAGCGGACTAGCGGGACCCTACAATGAGCAGTTCTTC CASSHSGLAGPYNEQFF TRBV14 TRBD2 TRBJ2-1 17 .
TGTGCCAGCCTTAAATTAGGACTAGCGGGTGAGACCCAGTACTTC CASLKLGLAGETQYF TRBV28 TRBD2 TRBJ2-5 15 .
TGTGCCAGTAGTTCTGGCGGGGGGACCTACGAGCAGTACTTC CASSSGGGTYEQYF TRBV19 TRBD2 TRBJ2-7 14 .
TGTGCCAGCAGCTTAGATTACAGGCTCAGTGGAGGTAATGAGCAGTTCTTC CASSLDYRLSGGNEQFF TRBV11-3 . TRBJ2-1 17 .
TGTGCCAGCAGCTTTGCGGTAGGGCCCCAGCATTTT CASSFAVGPQHF TRBV12-1 . TRBJ1-5 12 .
TGTGCCAGCAGACCAAACGAAGGGGGCACTGAAGCTTTCTTT CASRPNEGGTEAFF TRBV13 . TRBJ1-1 14 .
TGCAGCGTTGAAGGACGAATTGGACTCCGAGACCAAGAGACCCAGTACTTC CSVEGRIGLRDQETQYF TRBV29-1 . TRBJ2-5 17 .
TGTGCCAGCAGCGTAGGACAGGGGGCGCCTACTGAAGCTTTCTTT CASSVGQGAPTEAFF TRBV9 TRBD1 TRBJ1-1 15 .
TGTGCCACCAGCAGGGCCGGACAGAGTAATGAAAAACTGTTTTTT CATSRAGQSNEKLFF TRBV15 . TRBJ1-4 15 .
TGTGCCAGCAGCTTCCCGCTAGCGGGTACCTACGAGCAGTACTTC CASSFPLAGTYEQYF TRBV5-4 TRBD2 TRBJ2-7 15 .
TGTGCCAGCACCTCCGGGACAGGGGGCTACACCTTC CASTSGTGGYTF TRBV5-6 TRBD1 TRBJ1-2 12 .
TGTGCCAGCAGTCCGGGGGGGTCTGGGACCCAGTACTTC CASSPGGSGTQYF TRBV5-6 TRBD2 TRBJ2-5 13 .
TGTGCCAGTAGTGAGATTACTGTCAGCTCTGGGGCCAACGTCCTGACTTTC CASSEITVSSGANVLTF TRBV19 . TRBJ2-6 17 few
TGCGCCAGCAGCCACGAACAGGGGTGGGAGACCCAGTACTTC CASSHEQGWETQYF TRBV5-1 TRBD1 TRBJ2-5 14 .
TGTGCCAGTACGGCGGGGGGTTCCTACGAGCAGTACTTC CASTAGGSYEQYF TRBV19 TRBD2 TRBJ2-7 13 .
TGTGCCAGCAGCCAAGTTACTAGCGGGAGCTACCAGGCGGGCGAGCAGTTCTTC CASSQVTSGSYQAGEQFF TRBV4-2 TRBD2 TRBJ2-1 18 .
TGTGCCAGCTCACCCGGACAGGGCTTGGGCAACGAGCAGTACTTC CASSPGQGLGNEQYF TRBV18 TRBD1 TRBJ2-7 15 .
TGTGCCAGCAGCGTACTGAGACAGGACGGCGAGCAGTACTTC CASSVLRQDGEQYF TRBV9 . TRBJ2-7 14 .
TGTGCCAGCAGTGAGGTTTGGGACAGGGGGGTTTGGACTGAAGCTTTCTTT CASSEVWDRGVWTEAFF TRBV6-1 TRBD1 TRBJ1-1 17 once
TGTGCCAGCAGCCCGAGCGGGAGCCCCTACAATGAGCAGTTCTTC CASSPSGSPYNEQFF TRBV11-1 TRBD2 TRBJ2-1 15 .